The 29 T cell receptor beta chains presented below share a single source sample, sequenced in a study of T cell repertoires in cytomegalovirus infection. TCRdb itself ran the reads through MiXCR, one entry per CDR3 protein. In the table there are 300,000 or so distinct CDR3 sequences, 9.6% of which are singletons. What was sequenced was PBMCs. The receptor set was obtained from a human donor in good health (CMV status not recorded). Some clones in this sample may be carry-over from other donors' samples.

This clonotype has a count of ten or more. This sequence joins TRBV6-2 or TRBV6-3 and TRBJ2-3; perhaps D is TRBD1 or TRBD2 (6 bases each). The CDR3 has 15 amino acids. Germline V gene sequence: CDR1 MNHEY, CDR2 SVGEGT. Between the trimmed V and J ends, which lost 2 bases and 1 base, there was a span of 10 bases. Written as DNA, the CDR3 is TGTGCCAGCAGTTACAGGGGGGAGGGCACAGATACGCAGTATTTT. This encodes CASSYRGEGTDTQYF.

This clonotype has just a few counts. The chain couples TRBV15 to TRBJ2-5; 8 positions agree with TRBD1. J gave up 3 bases and V 2 bases, and 8 bases lay outside the gene matches. The CDR3 runs 16 residues. From germline, CDR1 is LNHNV and CDR2 YYDKDF (reference sequence). CDR3 protein: CATSRYRTGKEETQYF. The CDR3 nucleotides are TGTGCCACCAGCAGATACCGGACAGGGAAAGAAGAGACCCAGTACTTC.

In DNA form, the CDR3 reads TGTGCCAGCAGTGAAGCGACAGCCAGCTATGGCTACACCTTC. It codes for CASSEATASYGYTF. V gene TRBV6-1 combines with J gene TRBJ1-2, with D maybe TRBD1 (5 bases). This CDR3 contains 14 residues. V was shortened by 0 bases and J by 4 bases, with 9 bases between the two germline ends. Germline loops: CDR1 MNHNS, CDR2 SASEGT.

The chain carries TRBV5-4 and TRBJ2-7, with D maybe TRBD1 (7 bases). The CDR3 runs to 16 residues. V was shortened by 0 bases and J by 1 base, with 14 bases between the two germline ends. The germline gives CDR1 SGHNT, CDR2 YYREEE (reference sequence). Written as DNA, the CDR3 is TGTGCCAGCAGCTTGGTTAGGCCAGGGGGGTCCTACGAGCAGTACGTC. Its protein is CASSLVRPGGSYEQYV.

This clonotype was counted many times. This sequence joins TRBV7-2 and TRBJ1-2, with D possibly matching TRBD1 (5 bases). CDR3 length equals 16 residues. The germline CDR1 and CDR2 sequences are SGHTA and FQGNSA. The V gene lost 0 bases and the J gene lost 8 bases, with 19 bases spanning the gap. The CDR3 nucleotides read TGTGCCAGCAGCTTAGCTAAGACTCAACCACAGGAGGGCTACACCTTC. This encodes CASSLAKTQPQEGYTF. The whole variable domain, remainder taken from reference TRBV7-2 and TRBJ1-2, is GAGVSQSPSNKVTEKGKDVELRCDPISGHTALYWYRQSLGQGLEFLIYFQGNSAPDKSGLPSDRFSAERTGGSVSTLTIQRTQQEDSAVYLCASSLAKTQPQEGYTFGSGTRLTVV.

This clonotype was seen ten or more times. V gene TRBV19 combines with J gene TRBJ1-1, with D possibly matching TRBD1 (5 bases). CDR3 size: 15 residues. In germline, CDR1 is LNHDA, CDR2 SQIVND (reference sequence). V shed 4 bases and J shed 1 base, with 13 bases lying between them. CDR3 region: CASSTLDRRNTEAFF. The CDR3 DNA sequence: TGTGCCAGTAGTACCCTCGACAGACGGAACACTGAAGCTTTCTTT.

The chain has TRBV28 and TRBJ1-2; D not resolved. Trimming left V 7 bases short and J 2 bases short, with 8 bases between. Per germline, CDR1 MDHEN and CDR2 SYDVKM. This CDR3 contains 12 residues. Written as DNA, the CDR3 is TGTGCCAGCATCCGAGCGAACTATGGCTACACCTTC. Translation gives CASIRANYGYTF.

This clonotype was recorded many times. The gene calls are TRBV6-1 and TRBJ1-1, with a tentative D call TRBD1 (5 bases). Germline loops: CDR1 MNHNS, CDR2 SASEGT. V gave up 5 bases and J gave up 2 bases, with 9 bases separating them. The CDR3 is 13 amino acids. The CDR3 sequence is CASSRGVNTEAFF. The CDR3 DNA reads TGTGCCAGCAGTAGAGGGGTAAACACTGAAGCTTTCTTT.

This clonotype was counted at least ten times. The V call is TRBV7-2, the J call TRBJ2-1, with 9 bases fitting TRBD2. This CDR3 contains 16 residues. J was trimmed by 6 bases and V by 1 base; bases with no gene match: 7. CDR1 is SGHTA, CDR2 FQGNSA, per germline. The CDR3 DNA is TGTGCCAGCAGCTTAGACCTGGGGCGGGGGGGCAATGAGCAGTTCTTC. Residues: CASSLDLGRGGNEQFF.

The table lists this clonotype with many counts. This sequence joins TRBV7-2 and TRBJ2-3; 7 nucleotides match TRBD2. CDR1 and CDR2 (germline): SGHTA, FQGNSA. The CDR3 runs 15 residues. Germline trimming cut 7 bases from V and 4 bases from J; bases unmatched to any gene: 11. CDR3 amino acids: CASITYTSVADTQYF. DNA for the CDR3: TGTGCCAGCATCACTTACACTAGCGTGGCAGATACGCAGTATTTT.

The genes are TRBV20-1 and TRBJ2-7; D possibly corresponds to TRBD1 (5 bases). The V end lost 1 base, the J end lost 4 bases, and 17 bases lay between the germline ends. Germline V gene lookup returns CDR1 DFQATT and CDR2 SNEGSKA (reference sequence). The CDR3 spans 15 residues. The CDR3 nucleotides are TGCAGTGCTAGAGGTGGGGCAGGGCACCCTTACGAGCAGTACTTC. It translates to CSARGGAGHPYEQYF.

This clonotype was recorded many times. The chain couples TRBV6-1 to TRBJ2-4; D gene uncertain. V was pared by 3 bases and J by 5 bases, with 8 bases between. Germline V gene sequence: CDR1 MNHNS, CDR2 SASEGT. The length of the CDR3 is 13 residues. The CDR3 DNA is TGTGCCAGCAGTGATATCTCTGAAAACATTCAGTACTTC. Translated: CASSDISENIQYF.

This clonotype has ten or more counts. The V gene is TRBV7-9, the J gene TRBJ2-4; D not resolved. CDR3 size: 13 residues. CDR1 is SEHNR and CDR2 is FQNEAQ in the germline V gene (reference sequence). CDR3 coding DNA: TGTGCTTTTGATGTGGGGGCCAAAAACATTCAGTACTTC. It codes for CAFDVGAKNIQYF.

Many counts were recorded for this clonotype. The gene calls are TRBV7-9 and TRBJ1-4; 9 bases match TRBD1. Per the germline V gene, CDR1 is SEHNR and CDR2 is FQNEAQ (reference sequence). CDR3 length: 13 residues. J gave up 6 bases and V 11 bases, and 7 bases lay outside the gene matches. CDR3 coding DNA: TGTGCCTACGCTGGGACAGGGTATGAAAAACTGTTTTTT. It codes for CAYAGTGYEKLFF.

This clonotype turned up a few times. The V gene is TRBV6-6, the J gene TRBJ2-2; a possible D gene is TRBD1 (6 bases). The CDR3 has 14 amino acids. Germline lookup yields CDR1 MNHNY and CDR2 SVGAGI (reference sequence). With 0 bases removed from V and 8 bases from J, the gap between germline ends came to 10 bases. CDR3 bases: TGTGCCAGCAGTTACTCGGGGGCGGCGGGGGAGCTGTTTTTT. Translated, it gives CASSYSGAAGELFF.

This clonotype was seen many times. The chain recombines TRBV7-9 with TRBJ1-5, with D unresolved. This CDR3 spans 16 amino acids. CDR1 is SEHNR, CDR2 FQNEAQ, per germline (reference sequence). V lost 5 bases, J lost 0 bases, and 14 bases lay in between. This chain's CDR3 is CASSLTADNSNQPQHF. CDR3 in DNA: TGTGCCAGCAGCCTCACGGCGGATAATAGCAATCAGCCCCAGCATTTT.

This clonotype was observed at least ten times. The chain couples TRBV7-9 to TRBJ1-2; D gene uncertain. The germline V gene encodes CDR1 SEHNR and CDR2 FQNEAQ (reference sequence). Trimming shortened V by 4 bases and J by 5 bases, and 17 bases separated the two germline ends. The CDR3 spans 15 residues. DNA of the CDR3: TGTGCCAGCAGCTCGAGGCGAGGATCCGGGTATGGCTACACCTTC. Its protein product is CASSSRRGSGYGYTF.

This clonotype was found many times. V usage is TRBV28 and J usage is TRBJ1-1; 11 bases match TRBD1. Unmatched junction bases numbered 17, after V lost 3 bases and J lost 5 bases. CDR3 length: 19 residues. Germline loops: CDR1 MDHEN, CDR2 SYDVKM. DNA for the CDR3: TGTGCCAGCAGTTTCCTTGGGACAGGGGGACTAGCATCCGGAACTGAAGCTTTCTTT. This translates into CASSFLGTGGLASGTEAFF.

This clonotype has ten or more counts. The V call is TRBV7-9, the J call TRBJ1-4, with a possible D match to TRBD1 (6 bases). CDR1 and CDR2 (germline): SEHNR, FQNEAQ (reference sequence). The CDR3 is 12 amino acids. Trimming took off 4 bases at V and 10 bases at J, with 10 bases between the two ends. CDR3 sequence (DNA): TGTGCCAGCAGCTCGGACAGTGGAAAACTGTTTTTT. Its protein product is CASSSDSGKLFF.

This clonotype was seen at least ten times. CDR3 residues: CASSPGTGPQETQYF. The DNA of the CDR3 is TGTGCCAGCAGCCCAGGGACCGGACCCCAAGAGACCCAGTACTTC. The chain has TRBV9 and TRBJ2-5; D tentatively reads TRBD1 or TRBD2 (5 bases each). This CDR3 has 15 residues. CDR1 is SGDLS, CDR2 YYNGEE, per germline. V was pared by 4 bases and J by 1 base, with 14 bases between.

CDR3 residues: CSASGGWASPLHF. CDR3 DNA sequence: TGCAGTGCAAGCGGGGGATGGGCTTCACCCCTCCACTTT. V is TRBV20-1 and J is TRBJ1-6; a weak D match, TRBD1 (5 bases). The V gene lost 6 bases and the J gene lost 9 bases, with 15 bases spanning the gap. Germline loops: CDR1 DFQATT, CDR2 SNEGSKA (reference sequence). The CDR3 has 13 residues.

This clonotype was seen many times. The genes are TRBV6-6 and TRBJ2-1, with a weak D call TRBD2 (6 bases). V was cut by 2 bases and J by 4 bases, with 12 bases left in between. Germline loops: CDR1 MNHNY, CDR2 SVGAGI (reference sequence). CDR3 length equals 15 residues. In nucleotides, the CDR3 is TGTGCCAGCAGTTACGTCAGCGGGCCTTACAATGAGCAGTTCTTC. This translates into CASSYVSGPYNEQFF.

The chain employs TRBV5-8 and TRBJ2-3; no clear D. Germline V gene data show CDR1 as SGHTS and CDR2 as YDEGEE. V was shortened by 0 bases and J by 0 bases, with 8 bases between the two germline ends. This CDR3 has 15 amino acids. This CDR3 reads CASSLAPASTDTQYF. CDR3 coding DNA: TGTGCCAGCAGCTTGGCCCCCGCTAGCACAGATACGCAGTATTTT.

This clonotype showed up many times. The V and J genes are TRBV28 and TRBJ2-1, with TRBD1 identical over 9 bases. In germline, CDR1 is MDHEN, CDR2 SYDVKM. The CDR3 covers 15 residues. J lost 8 bases, V lost 5 bases, and 10 bases had no gene match. CDR3 sequence: CASSGQGQGRDEQFF. DNA of the CDR3: TGTGCCAGCAGTGGGCAGGGACAGGGTAGGGATGAGCAGTTCTTC. The full variable domain, with the rest looked up from reference TRBV28 and TRBJ2-1, is DVKVTQSSRYLVKRTGEKVFLECVQDMDHENMFWYRQDPGLGLRLIYFSYDVKMKEKGDIPEGYSVSREKKERFSLILESASTNQTSMYLCASSGQGQGRDEQFFGPGTRLTVL.

This clonotype was counted many times. The chain recombines TRBV7-9 with TRBJ1-2, with TRBD1 as a possible D gene (6 bases). CDR1 SEHNR and CDR2 FQNEAQ come from the germline V gene (reference sequence). V was trimmed by 4 bases and J by 4 bases, leaving 10 bases between them. CDR3 size: 13 residues. The CDR3 sequence: CASSSRTAYGYTF. DNA of the CDR3: TGTGCCAGCAGCTCAAGGACAGCCTATGGCTACACCTTC.

This rearrangement joins TRBV12-3 or TRBV12-4 to TRBJ1-5; D is undetermined. The V gene lost 5 bases and the J gene lost 0 bases, with 8 bases spanning the gap. This CDR3 spans 14 amino acids. DNA for the CDR3: TGTGCCAGCAGTCGGCAGAATAGCAATCAGCCCCAGCATTTT. As protein: CASSRQNSNQPQHF.

This clonotype was counted ten times or more. The chain joins TRBV7-9 to TRBJ1-5; 9 positions agree with TRBD1. Germline CDR1 is SEHNR and CDR2 is FQNEAQ (reference sequence). The V and J ends lost 6 bases and 4 bases, in that order; junction bases with no gene match: 7. The CDR3 totals 15 residues. The CDR3 sequence is CASSSGTGRNQPQHF. The CDR3 nucleotides read TGTGCCAGCAGTTCCGGGACAGGGCGGAATCAGCCCCAGCATTTT. The full variable domain, completed using reference TRBV7-9 and TRBJ1-5, is DTGVSQNPRHKITKRGQNVTFRCDPISEHNRLYWYRQTLGQGPEFLTYFQNEAQLEKSRLLSDRFSAERPKGSFSTLEIQRTEQGDSAMYLCASSSGTGRNQPQHFGDGTRLSIL.

V gene TRBV5-6 combines with J gene TRBJ2-3; D possibly matches TRBD1 or TRBD2 (6 bases each). Germline V gene data show CDR1 as SGHDT and CDR2 as YYEEEE. CDR3 size: 15 residues. The V end lost 2 bases, the J end lost 4 bases, and 14 bases lay between the germline ends. The CDR3 bases are TGTGCCAGCAGCTTTTTAGGGGGGCCCGCAGATACGCAGTATTTT. This gives the protein CASSFLGGPADTQYF.

The chain couples TRBV5-5 to TRBJ1-1; TRBD1 matches at 7 bases. The CDR3 totals 13 residues. The ends lost 4 bases at V and 4 bases at J; junction bases unmatched: 4. The germline CDR1 and CDR2 sequences are SGHKS and YYEKEE (reference sequence). CDR3 nucleotide sequence: TGTGCCAGCAGCCTGACAGGGAGCACTGAAGCTTTCTTT. It is translated as CASSLTGSTEAFF.